The clone carrying this T cell receptor beta chain was detected only a few times. Its matching antigen is unknown. The entry originates in a study of vaccination effects on CD4 cells after COVID-19. The overall study: Post-vaccine specimens arrived a median 72 days past the second dose.

Having been cultured for approximately ten days, the cells underwent CD4+ T cell isolation. Two doses of BNT162b2 or mRNA-1273 vaccine were administered to participants. Whole-study findings and limits: Clones that were induced by infection or by vaccine showed marked contraction late after vaccination.

Germline V CDR1 and CDR2: LNHDA, SQIVND (reference sequence). J was trimmed by 8 bases and V by 0 bases; bases with no gene match: 8. The CDR3 covers 15 residues. Data came from immunoSEQ multiplex PCR; TCRdb stores just in-frame clones and leaves some out. The data contain fewer than 75,000 clones, under 85% of them singletons. The sample consisted of CD4+ T cells from PBMCs cultured without peptide, taken after COVID-19 vaccination. V is TRBV19 and J is TRBJ1-2; 8 bases map to TRBD1. The source of this sequence is a human donor who received a COVID-19 vaccine. CDR3 protein: CASSIDWQGARGYTF. The CDR3 nucleotides read TGTGCCAGTAGTATAGACTGGCAGGGGGCACGCGGCTACACCTTC.